The following is a T cell receptor beta chain sequence with its context. TCRdb keeps only in-frame clones here, not all; method: immunoSEQ multiplex PCR. Among about 130,000 clones listed, more than 75% were seen once. This entry is derived from a study of blood T cell repertoires in COVID-19. Germline V gene lookup returns CDR1 LNHDA and CDR2 SQIVND (reference sequence). CDR3 length: 15 residues. Trimming removed 7 bases from V and 5 bases from J; junction bases left unmatched: 10. Input material: peripheral blood. The receptor was derived from a woman aged 60-70 years with acute or convalescent COVID-19. The chain joins TRBV19 to TRBJ2-1, with TRBD2 matching over 8 bases. The CDR3 coding sequence is TGTGCCAGTAATAGGCGGAGCGGGGGTAACAATGAGCAGTTCTTC. Translating gives CASNRRSGGNNEQFF.